The 16 T cell receptor beta chains below come from one sample, sequenced in a study of blood T cell repertoires in COVID-19. Repertoires were generated with immunoSEQ multiplex PCR, while TCRdb's copy carries only in-frame clones and drops some. In the table there are about 210,000 clones, about four fifths of which are singletons. The sequencing input was peripheral blood. The origin of the receptors is a woman aged 40-49 years with active or convalescent COVID-19.

The rearrangement uses TRBV5-1 and TRBJ2-7; D uncertain. V lost 0 bases and J lost 3, with 13 bases in between. CDR3 size: 15 residues. Germline assignment: CDR1 SGHRS and CDR2 YFSETQ. This chain's CDR3 is CASSLGGLQNYEQYF. The CDR3 coding sequence is TGCGCCAGCAGCTTGGGCGGCTTGCAAAACTACGAGCAGTACTTC.

This chain's CDR3 is CASSFSGYGYTF. The CDR3 coding sequence is TGTGCCAGCAGTTTCTCAGGGTATGGCTACACCTTC. The rearrangement uses TRBV28 and TRBJ1-2; perhaps TRBD1 as D (5 bases). Germline V lookup: CDR1 MDHEN, CDR2 SYDVKM. The ends were cut back, 3 bases at V and 5 bases at J, with 7 bases in the middle. The CDR3 is 12 residues long.

This rearrangement joins TRBV27 to TRBJ2-5, with 9 bases aligning to TRBD2. Germline lookup yields CDR1 MNHEY and CDR2 SMNVEV (reference sequence). The junction had 5 bases not matched to a gene; V was cut back by 4 bases and J by 5 bases. CDR3 size: 14 residues. The CDR3 DNA follows: TGTGCCAGCAGTTCGCGCGGGGGGGTGGAGACCCAGTACTTC. Encoded protein: CASSSRGGVETQYF.

The gene calls are TRBV30 and TRBJ1-2; tentatively, D is TRBD1 (6 bases). The CDR3 runs to 13 residues. CDR1 and CDR2 (germline): GTSNPN, SVGIG (reference sequence). V was pared by 2 bases and J by 5 bases, with 12 bases between. The CDR3 coding sequence is TGTGCCTGGAGTCGGACAGACCTATATGGCTACACCTTC. Amino acids: CAWSRTDLYGYTF.

This chain links TRBV5-6 with TRBJ1-5, with TRBD1 matching 8 bases. The CDR3 consists of 14 residues. Germline V lookup: CDR1 SGHDT, CDR2 YYEEEE. The junction had 4 bases not matched to a gene; V was cut back by 5 bases and J by 3 bases. The CDR3 sequence: CASSRTGNNQPQHF. The CDR3 region has the DNA TGTGCCAGCAGTAGGACAGGGAACAATCAGCCCCAGCATTTT.

The V and J genes are TRBV30 and TRBJ2-3, with no clear D. The CDR3 extends over 15 amino acids. Between the trimmed V and J ends, which lost 0 bases and 0 bases, there was a span of 10 bases. Germline lookup yields CDR1 GTSNPN and CDR2 SVGIG (reference sequence). In nucleotides, the CDR3 is TGTGCCTGGAGTGTCTTGGCGGATAGCACAGATACGCAGTATTTT. Its protein product is CAWSVLADSTDTQYF. The full variable domain, in which reference TRBV30 and TRBJ2-3 provide the parts outside the CDR3, is SQTIHQWPATLVQPVGSPLSLECTVEGTSNPNLYWYRQAAGRGLQLLFYSVGIGQISSEVPQNLSASRPQDRQFILSSKKLLLSDSGFYLCAWSVLADSTDTQYFGPGTRLTVL.

This clone was picked up a small number of times. The chain uses TRBV5-1 and TRBJ2-7; 14 bases line up with TRBD2. The CDR3 has 18 residues. Germline-derived CDR1 and CDR2 are SGHRS and YFSETQ. The V segment lost 4 bases and the J segment 4 bases; nucleotides outside the gene matches: 13. The CDR3 protein is CASSRTGTSGGKGYEQYF. As DNA, the CDR3 is TGCGCCAGCAGCAGGACCGGGACTAGCGGGGGAAAGGGTTACGAGCAGTACTTC.

The rearrangement joins TRBV11-2 to TRBJ1-4; 7 bases fit TRBD1. Germline loops: CDR1 SGHAT, CDR2 FQNNGV. The CDR3 is made up of 15 amino acids. V trimming: 6 bases; J trimming: 6 bases; junction bases outside the gene matches: 10. CDR3 sequence reads: CASRPPGRGYEKLFF. The DNA for the CDR3 is TGTGCCAGCAGGCCCCCGGGCAGGGGGTATGAAAAACTGTTTTTT.

The chain recombines TRBV12-5 with TRBJ1-5; 12 bases map to TRBD1. The germline gives CDR1 LGHNT, CDR2 FRNRAP. With 3 bases clipped from V and 6 bases from J, the junction kept 15 bases outside the gene matches. The CDR3 is 19 amino acids. Here the CDR3 DNA reads TGTGCTAGTGGTTTTCAGACCTCCGGGACAGGGGGCCAAAGTCAGCCCCAGCATTTT. Its protein product is CASGFQTSGTGGQSQPQHF.

The genes are TRBV7-9 and TRBJ2-1; 9 nucleotides align to TRBD2. Germline lookup yields CDR1 SEHNR and CDR2 FQNEAQ (reference sequence). V was pared by 4 bases and J by 4 bases, with 8 bases of the junction left unmatched. CDR3 length: 16 residues. This CDR3 is CASSSKLAGGYNEQFF. CDR3 bases: TGTGCCAGCAGCTCGAAACTAGCGGGCGGATACAATGAGCAGTTCTTC.

The CDR3 coding sequence is TGTGCCAGCAGCTTGTCGGCGGGAGCGAACACCGGGGAGCTGTTTTTT. This codes for CASSLSAGANTGELFF. The chain links TRBV5-6 to TRBJ2-2; 7 bases fit TRBD2. The length of the CDR3 is 16 residues. Germline V CDR1 and CDR2: SGHDT, YYEEEE. Trimming took 1 base from V and 0 from J; bases not matched to a gene: 3.

For the CDR3, the DNA is TGTGCCAGCAGCCCCGGACAGCTTGGCTACACCTTC. This translates into CASSPGQLGYTF. J is TRBJ1-2 and V is TRBV6-2 or TRBV6-3; weak D call: TRBD1 (6 bases). Germline V gene sequence: CDR1 MNHEY, CDR2 SVGEGT. This CDR3 is 12 amino acids long. The V and J ends lost 6 bases and 7 bases respectively, with 12 bases between them.

The chain recombines TRBV13 with TRBJ2-1; no definite D call. The ends were cut back, 1 base at V and 7 bases at J, with 11 bases in the middle. The CDR3 is 14 residues long. Germline-derived CDR1 and CDR2 are PRHDT and FYEKMQ (reference sequence). CDR3 sequence: CASSLALWANEQFF. The CDR3 DNA follows: TGTGCCAGCAGCTTAGCCTTGTGGGCGAATGAGCAGTTCTTC.

The rearrangement links TRBV9 to TRBJ1-1, with D possibly being TRBD1 (5 bases). The V and J ends lost 0 bases and 6 bases respectively, with 24 bases between them. Germline V lookup: CDR1 SGDLS, CDR2 YYNGEE. The CDR3 runs 18 residues. The CDR3 sequence is CASSVDARLSGRQSEAFF. CDR3 nucleotides: TGTGCCAGCAGCGTAGATGCCCGACTTTCTGGACGACAGTCTGAAGCTTTCTTT.

The chain has TRBV2 and TRBJ1-5; possible D gene TRBD1, 5 bases. Trimming removed 5 bases at V and 6 bases at J, with 17 bases between. The CDR3 has 15 residues. Germline loops: CDR1 SNHLY, CDR2 FYNNEI. As DNA, the CDR3 is TGTGCCAGCAGTTTCTCAGGGAGGTTTGGTCAGCCCCAGCATTTT. This gives the protein CASSFSGRFGQPQHF.

This chain uses TRBV7-9 with TRBJ1-5; D might be TRBD1 (6 bases). The V gene's germline CDR1 is SEHNR and CDR2 FQNEAQ (reference sequence). Trimming removed 5 bases at V and 0 bases at J, with 11 bases between. The CDR3 has 15 residues. CDR3 residues: CASSRDRYSNQPQHF. As DNA, the CDR3 is TGTGCCAGCAGCCGCGACAGGTATAGCAATCAGCCCCAGCATTTT.